This T cell receptor beta chain was identified in a study of OX40 agonist ivuxolimab in advanced cancers. Patients were ruled out by autoimmune disease history or systemic immunosuppression. Germline V gives CDR1 SGHDT, CDR2 YYEEEE. The V and J ends lost 5 bases and 10 bases, in that order; junction bases with no gene match: 8. The CDR3 is 14 amino acids. Produced via immunoSEQ multiplex PCR; TCRdb's table is partial and in-frame only. This table has approximately 82,000 clones, almost 85% appearing once. The V call is TRBV5-6, the J call TRBJ2-7, with 14 bases lining up with TRBD2. The material sequenced was CD4+ or CD8+ T cells sorted from blood, taken in a trial of the OX40 agonist ivuxolimab. The sequence came from an adult with an advanced solid tumor such as melanoma, head and neck, liver or kidney cancer. The CDR3 nucleotides are TGTGCCAGCAGAGTGACTAGCGGGGGGGCTTATCAGTACTTC. It encodes CASRVTSGGAYQYF.